One sample yielded the 18 T cell receptor beta chains listed below, sequenced in a study of CD8 T cells in Susac syndrome. RNA totalling roughly 0.5 to 1 ug underwent reverse transcription with random hexamers. TCRdb recomputed calls from the immunoSEQ multiplex PCR reads with MiXCR, one row per CDR3 protein. This sample has approximately 110,000 distinct CDR3 sequences, with 85% to 95% found just once. The sequencing input was CD8+ T cells from PBMCs. These receptors came from a human donor with multiple sclerosis.

The DNA of the CDR3 is TGCAGCGTTGTGGGGCTAGCGGTTTACAATGAGCAGTTCTTC. Translation: CSVVGLAVYNEQFF. This sequence joins TRBV29-1 and TRBJ2-1; 7 bases are a match to TRBD2. Looked up from germline, CDR1 is SQVTM and CDR2 is ANQGSEA. The CDR3 has 14 amino acids. V gave up 4 bases and J gave up 4 bases; unmatched junction bases: 7.

The chain employs TRBV20-1 and TRBJ2-3; the D call may be TRBD1 or TRBD2 (5 bases each). V gave up 0 bases and J gave up 2 bases, with 21 bases separating them. The CDR3 consists of 18 residues. Germline values: CDR1 DFQATT, CDR2 SNEGSKA (reference sequence). CDR3 DNA sequence: TGCAGTGCTAGAGATCAGTGGGGGTCAGCCCGGTACACAGATACGCAGTATTTT. It specifies CSARDQWGSARYTDTQYF.

The chain recombines TRBV5-1 with TRBJ2-1; 7 positions agree with TRBD1. Germline lookup yields CDR1 SGHRS and CDR2 YFSETQ. J was trimmed by 8 bases and V by 4 bases; bases with no gene match: 6. The CDR3 spans 13 residues. CDR3 sequence (DNA): TGCGCCAGCAGCCAAAACAGGGGCCATGAGCAGTTCTTC. It yields the protein CASSQNRGHEQFF. The complete variable domain, with remaining parts taken from reference TRBV5-1 and TRBJ2-1, reads KAGVTQTPRYLIKTRGQQVTLSCSPISGHRSVSWYQQTPGQGLQFLFEYFSETQRNKGNFPGRFSGRQFSNSRSEMNVSTLELGDSALYLCASSQNRGHEQFFGPGTRLTVL.

The chain couples TRBV7-9 to TRBJ2-1; D remains unclear. CDR1 is SEHNR, CDR2 FQNEAQ, per germline (reference sequence). Trimming pared 1 base from V and 5 bases from J, leaving 15 bases between. The CDR3 has 16 residues. CDR3 in DNA: TGTGCCAGCAGCTTAGACTTCGGGCAGGCAAACAATGAGCAGTTCTTC. Its translation: CASSLDFGQANNEQFF.

V usage is TRBV27 and J usage is TRBJ2-2; D is possibly TRBD2 (6 bases). This CDR3 spans 16 amino acids. Trimming took 5 bases from V and 5 from J, leaving 18 bases between them. Germline lookup yields CDR1 MNHEY and CDR2 SMNVEV (reference sequence). CDR3 loop: CASSPRPIGRTGELFF. The CDR3 DNA follows: TGTGCCAGCAGTCCCCGCCCGATAGGGAGGACCGGGGAGCTGTTTTTT.

This chain links TRBV7-2 with TRBJ2-7, with no clear D. Germline CDR1 is SGHTA and CDR2 is FQGNSA. The CDR3 has 16 residues. V was cut by 1 base and J by 3 bases, with 16 bases left in between. CDR3 amino acids: CASSLEAHYPDYEQYF. The CDR3 DNA sequence: TGTGCCAGCAGCTTAGAGGCACACTACCCCGACTACGAGCAGTACTTC.

The gene calls are TRBV10-3 and TRBJ1-1; D might be TRBD1 (5 bases). Germline CDR1 is ENHRY and CDR2 is SYGVKD. V was trimmed by 10 bases and J by 3 bases, leaving 18 bases between them. This CDR3 is 14 amino acids long. The CDR3 is CATRDGRSDTEAFF. CDR3 nucleotides: TGTGCCACCCGGGACGGAAGGTCGGACACTGAAGCTTTCTTT.

The rearrangement links TRBV4-1 to TRBJ2-7; a possible D gene is TRBD2 (6 bases). V was trimmed by 0 bases and J by 6 bases, leaving 12 bases between them. Germline CDR1 is MGHRA and CDR2 is YSYEKL. The CDR3 has 14 residues. The CDR3 is CASSQDSGGLEQYV. CDR3 coding DNA: TGCGCCAGCAGCCAAGATTCAGGAGGGCTCGAGCAGTACGTC.

The chain carries TRBV24-1 and TRBJ2-2; 7 bases align to TRBD2. CDR1 and CDR2 from the germline V gene are KGHDR and SFDVKD. V lost 0 bases, J lost 8 bases, and 23 bases stayed unmatched. This CDR3 comprises 21 residues. The CDR3 region has the DNA TGTGCCACCAGTGATTTGTGGGGGGGATCAGTGACGAAACCCCCTCGGGGGGAGCTGTTTTTT. It specifies CATSDLWGGSVTKPPRGELFF.

The chain recombines TRBV7-9 with TRBJ1-2; TRBD1 matches 8 bases. The CDR3 consists of 13 residues. The germline CDR1 and CDR2 sequences are SEHNR and FQNEAQ (reference sequence). The V and J ends lost 3 bases and 8 bases, in that order; junction bases with no gene match: 5. CDR3 sequence reads: CASSFTGGGGYTF. CDR3 DNA sequence: TGTGCCAGCAGCTTTACAGGGGGTGGAGGCTACACCTTC. Drawing the rest from reference TRBV7-9 and TRBJ1-2, the complete variable domain is DTGVSQNPRHKITKRGQNVTFRCDPISEHNRLYWYRQTLGQGPEFLTYFQNEAQLEKSRLLSDRFSAERPKGSFSTLEIQRTEQGDSAMYLCASSFTGGGGYTFGSGTRLTVV.

This rearrangement joins TRBV7-9 to TRBJ2-7, with a tentative D call TRBD1 (5 bases). Looked up from germline, CDR1 is SEHNR and CDR2 is FQNEAQ (reference sequence). Trimming took off 5 bases at V and 5 bases at J, with 10 bases between the two ends. The CDR3 covers 12 residues. CDR3 amino acids: CASSRQNNEQYF. As DNA, the CDR3 is TGTGCCAGCAGCCGACAGAATAACGAGCAGTACTTC.

The rearrangement uses TRBV19 and TRBJ2-1; D perhaps matches TRBD2 (6 bases). CDR3 length: 16 amino acids. Trimming took 1 base from V and 3 from J, leaving 13 bases between them. Germline V gene data show CDR1 as LNHDA and CDR2 as SQIVND (reference sequence). The CDR3 region is CASSIVGGGVYNEQFF. The CDR3 DNA sequence: TGTGCCAGTAGTATAGTGGGGGGAGGCGTCTACAATGAGCAGTTCTTC.

The chain carries TRBV6-5 and TRBJ2-2; tentatively, D is TRBD1 (6 bases). The germline V and J ends were trimmed by 3 bases and 0 bases, with 11 bases remaining between them. Germline assignment: CDR1 MNHEY and CDR2 SVGAGI. This CDR3 is built from 16 residues. The CDR3 protein is CASSYRGTTNTGELFF. The CDR3 DNA follows: TGTGCCAGCAGTTATAGGGGGACAACGAACACCGGGGAGCTGTTTTTT.

The chain recombines TRBV6-1 with TRBJ2-5, with D uncertain. This CDR3 region has 17 residues. The V gene's germline CDR1 is MNHNS and CDR2 SASEGT. The V end was cut by 0 bases, the J end by 5 bases, with 19 bases between. In nucleotides, the CDR3 is TGTGCCAGCAGTGAAGCTTCGTACCAAGCTATGACGGAGACCCAGTACTTC. Translating gives CASSEASYQAMTETQYF.

The chain couples TRBV28 to TRBJ2-5; D ambiguous. CDR1 is MDHEN, CDR2 SYDVKM, per germline. The CDR3 runs to 13 residues. V lost 11 bases and J 3 bases, leaving 16 bases between the germline ends. The CDR3 DNA sequence: TGTGCCTGCCGACTGACATTTAAAGAGACCCAGTACTTC. This gives the protein CACRLTFKETQYF.

The chain uses TRBV11-2 and TRBJ1-1; the D is unclear. This CDR3 comprises 15 residues. From germline, CDR1 is SGHAT and CDR2 FQNNGV. Trimming left V 5 bases short and J 0 bases short, with 13 bases between. The CDR3 coding sequence is TGTGCCAGCAGCCCGTTCATGGGCATGAACACTGAAGCTTTCTTT. It is translated as CASSPFMGMNTEAFF.

The chain recombines TRBV12-3 or TRBV12-4 with TRBJ2-1, with D possibly matching TRBD1 (6 bases). CDR3 length: 11 residues. The V end lost 5 bases, the J end lost 10 bases, and 9 bases lay between the germline ends. In DNA form, the CDR3 reads TGTGCCAGCAGTGCCGGGACAGAGCAGTTCTTC. Translation gives CASSAGTEQFF.

This chain connects TRBV13 to TRBJ1-6, with D maybe TRBD1 (5 bases). Germline V lookup: CDR1 PRHDT, CDR2 FYEKMQ (reference sequence). V dropped 4 bases and J dropped 7 bases, with 17 bases sitting between them. The CDR3 is made up of 16 amino acids. The CDR3 sequence is CASSSYRDAENSPLHF. CDR3 bases: TGTGCCAGCAGCTCGTACCGGGACGCTGAGAATTCACCCCTCCACTTT. Full variable domain (rest looked up from reference TRBV13 and TRBJ1-6): AAGVIQSPRHLIKEKRETATLKCYPIPRHDTVYWYQQGPGQDPQFLISFYEKMQSDKGSIPDRFSAQQFSDYHSELNMSSLELGDSALYFCASSSYRDAENSPLHFGNGTRLTVT.